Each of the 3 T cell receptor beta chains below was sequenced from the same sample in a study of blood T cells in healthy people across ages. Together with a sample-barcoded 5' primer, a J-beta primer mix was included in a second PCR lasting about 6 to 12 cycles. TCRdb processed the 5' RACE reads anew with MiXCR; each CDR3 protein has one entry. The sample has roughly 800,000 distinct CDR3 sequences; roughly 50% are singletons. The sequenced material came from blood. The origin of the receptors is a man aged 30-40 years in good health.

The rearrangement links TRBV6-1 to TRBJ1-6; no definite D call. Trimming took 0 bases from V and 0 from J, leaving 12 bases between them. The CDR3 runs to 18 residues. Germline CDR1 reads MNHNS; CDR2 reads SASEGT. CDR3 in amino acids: CASSEALRSSSYNSPLHF. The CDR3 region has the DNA TGTGCCAGCAGTGAAGCGCTAAGGTCAAGCTCCTATAATTCACCCCTCCACTTT.

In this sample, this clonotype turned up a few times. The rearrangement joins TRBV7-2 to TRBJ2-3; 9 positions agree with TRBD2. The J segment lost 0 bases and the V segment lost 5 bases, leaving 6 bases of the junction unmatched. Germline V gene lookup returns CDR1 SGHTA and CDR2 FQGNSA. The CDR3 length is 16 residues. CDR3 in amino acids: CASSPRLAVSTDTQYF. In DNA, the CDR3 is TGTGCCAGCAGCCCTAGACTAGCGGTTAGCACAGATACGCAGTATTTT.

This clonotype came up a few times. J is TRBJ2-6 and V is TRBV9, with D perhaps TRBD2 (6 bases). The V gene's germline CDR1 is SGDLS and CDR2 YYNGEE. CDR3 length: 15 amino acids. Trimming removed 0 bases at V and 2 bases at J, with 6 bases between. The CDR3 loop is CASSVAGAGANVLTF. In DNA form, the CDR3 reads TGTGCCAGCAGCGTAGCGGGAGCTGGGGCCAACGTCCTGACTTTC.